This entry is about one T cell receptor beta chain. This clone's antigen is unknown. The input lacks base qualities; no much larger clone sits a single base away. The data originate from a study of graft-versus-host responses after intestinal transplantation (dated by TCRdb to about 2021). About the study as a whole: The transplants that recipients got were multivisceral, liver-intestinal, or isolated intestinal. Every recipient was given anti-thymocyte globulin induction, followed by around three years of maintenance tacrolimus and steroids. After intestinal transplantation, graft-versus-host and host-versus-graft alloreactive T cell clones were followed in the graft, circulation and bone marrow using bulk TCR-beta CDR3 sequencing. Alloreactive clones were identified by sequencing pre-transplant mixed lymphocyte reaction products and comparing them with unstimulated pre-transplant donor and recipient T cells. The cohort enrolled some 23 intestinal transplant recipients, one of whom was a retransplant, and 3 patients without pretransplant specimens were excluded. Donor T cell macrochimerism was defined as a peak of at least 4% donor T cells among recipient peripheral blood mononuclear cells. Samples from three later patients were sequenced in-house on an Illumina MiSeq with MiXCR processing rather than by the commercial service.

General conclusions and limits of the study: Early after transplant, declines in HvG clones were associated with peak levels of circulating GvH clones. High GvH to HvG T cell clonal ratios were observed in the allografts of patients with donor T cell macrochimerism. GvH clones turned up in recipient bone marrow, with some appearing earlier in ileal mucosa or blood, a pattern consistent with an intestinal mucosal origin. The conclusions were limited by the relatively low number and heterogeneity of the intestinal transplant patients.

The time point tag for this specimen amounts to: cells obtained before transplantation from donor or recipient. CD3+CD4+ and CD3+CD8+ populations were FACS-sorted from unstimulated pre-transplant donor and recipient cells taken from spleen or lymph nodes. Library creation used the immunoSEQ multiplex PCR assay. For most patients, genomic DNA was isolated with the Qiagen DNeasy Blood and Tissue Kit and shipped frozen to Adaptive Biotechnologies for TCR sequencing. High-throughput TCR-beta CDR3 sequencing of genomic DNA from most patients was performed by Adaptive Biotechnologies. The source study handled its data this way. TCR sequencing data for more than 15 patients were retrieved from Adaptive's ImmunoSEQ software; a few other patients were processed with MiXCR and VDJtools. To correct CD4 versus CD8 sorting errors, sequences present in both subsets at a frequency ratio below 5:1 were removed. Because the origin of CDR3 nucleotide sequences shared between donor and recipient could not be assigned, those sequences were removed. At least 2-fold expansion over unstimulated cells and a minimum CFSE-low frequency of 0.002% (template counts) or 0.001% (read counts) were required for clones to be classified as alloreactive. Clones detected in sequenced pre-transplant spleen, lymph node, or MLR CFSE-low populations of the donor or recipient were defined as mappable. The cumulative frequency of alloreactive clones was calculated as a percentage of all sequences, weighted by copy number. The clones in this table, taken by TCRdb from immuneACCESS, are in-frame only. Not every clone is retained; where verified, under half of the shortfall comes from an unresolved V gene, and the cause of the rest is unknown. V and J calls plus clone size are reproduced from that table; the DNA served to infer D and trimming. The sample records some 88,000 clones, approximately 94% of which are singletons. The ten largest clonotypes hold 1.5% to 2.5% of the sample.

This TCR was recovered from a human donor who received an intestinal transplant. This sample comprised unstimulated CD8+ T cells sorted from spleen or lymph node cells, obtained before intestinal transplant.

The DNA sequence follows: TGCGCCAGCAGCCAAGACAGGAACACCGGGGAGCTGTTTTTT. Translated, it reads CASSQDRNTGELFF. This receptor chain uses TRBV4-1 and TRBJ2-2; no confident D gene assignment can be made. V is shortened by 0 bases, J by 1 base, and the region joining them spans 3 bases. The CDR3 goes from the cysteine to the phenylalanine over 14 residues. Only CDR3 DNA remains: 42 bases, in frame from the first base. Via the germline V gene, CDR1 is MGHRA and CDR2 YSYEKL.